The 30 T cell receptor beta chains reported below all come from one sample, sequenced in a study of response to subunit inactivated influenza vaccine. In TCRdb, the RT-PCR reads were re-called with MiXCR into one record per CDR3 protein. Of just over 300,000 distinct CDR3 sequences listed, about a fifth were seen once; the top ten hold 10%. The starting material was PBMCs from blood, obtained roughly 20 months after vaccination. These receptor sequences come from a man aged 50-75 years who received an inactivated influenza vaccine.

A few counts support this clonotype. The chain uses TRBV4-3 and TRBJ2-6, with 9 bases identical to TRBD1. J lost 0 bases, V lost 0 bases, and 6 bases had no gene match. The germline CDR1 and CDR2 sequences are LGHNA and YSLEER. This CDR3 spans 19 amino acids. For the CDR3, the DNA is TGCGCCAGCAGCCAAGAAGACAGGGGGTTTTTCTCTGGGGCCAACGTCCTGACTTTC. Residues: CASSQEDRGFFSGANVLTF.

The V and J genes are TRBV14 and TRBJ2-5, with 9 bases aligning to TRBD2. Germline loops: CDR1 SGHDN, CDR2 FVKESK. V shed 0 bases and J 2 bases; nucleotides not matched to a gene: 7. This CDR3 has 17 residues. In DNA, the CDR3 is TGTGCCAGCAGCCAAGATCGAAGCGGGGGGCGGCAAGAGACCCAGTACTTC. Protein: CASSQDRSGGRQETQYF.

The rearrangement joins TRBV12-3 or TRBV12-4 to TRBJ1-1; D unresolved. The CDR3 totals 13 residues. With 10 bases removed from V and 0 bases from J, the gap between germline ends came to 12 bases. The CDR3, as DNA: TGTGCCACCCATTGGGCTATGAACACTGAAGCTTTCTTT. This codes for CATHWAMNTEAFF.

This clonotype showed up just a few times. The chain links TRBV7-2 to TRBJ2-3, with D maybe TRBD2 (6 bases). Per germline, CDR1 SGHTA and CDR2 FQGNSA. Trimming cost V 5 bases and J 5 bases, with 17 bases left between them. The length of the CDR3 is 15 residues. CDR3: CASSAKGGPGDTQYF. The CDR3 nucleotides are TGTGCCAGCAGCGCAAAAGGAGGGCCGGGAGATACGCAGTATTTT.

The chain recombines TRBV5-6 with TRBJ2-3; D is uncertain. There are 12 residues in the CDR3. The V end lost 4 bases, the J end lost 4 bases, and 7 bases lay between the germline ends. CDR1 is SGHDT, CDR2 YYEEEE, per germline. The CDR3 region has the DNA TGTGCCAGCAGCCTCAACCCAGATACGCAGTATTTT. Residues: CASSLNPDTQYF. The variable domain in full, with the rest retrieved from reference TRBV5-6 and TRBJ2-3, is DAGVTQSPTHLIKTRGQQVTLRCSPKSGHDTVSWYQQALGQGPQFIFQYYEEEERQRGNFPDRFSGHQFPNYSSELNVNALLLGDSALYLCASSLNPDTQYFGPGTRLTVL.

This clonotype was seen only a few times. CDR3 loop: CASSLNSKNYGYTF. DNA of the CDR3: TGTGCCAGCAGTTTAAACAGCAAGAACTATGGCTACACCTTC. This chain uses TRBV12-3 or TRBV12-4 with TRBJ1-2; D is ambiguous. The CDR3 covers 14 residues. Trimming removed 2 bases from V and 2 bases from J, with 9 bases in between.

This clonotype has only a few counts. The genes are TRBV4-3 and TRBJ2-2; D gene unclear. Trimming stripped 6 bases from V and 3 bases from J, with 11 bases between. The CDR3 covers 14 residues. Germline CDR1 and CDR2: LGHNA and YSLEER. CDR3 region: CASRSLIDTGELFF. DNA of the CDR3: TGCGCCAGCAGATCACTAATTGACACCGGGGAGCTGTTTTTT.

On this clonotype: The junction differs from germline at one of its ends, possibly a read error. The rearrangement links TRBV19 to TRBJ2-7, with D possibly TRBD1 on 5 matching bases. CDR3 length: 14 residues. CDR1 is LNHDA and CDR2 is SQIVND in the germline V gene (reference sequence). The DNA for the CDR3 is TGTGGCAGTAGTATAGGACACTTAGTCGTGGAGCAGTACTTC. It translates to CGSSIGHLVVEQYF.

This clonotype was seen more than once but under ten times. The chain employs TRBV5-1 and TRBJ1-4; no clear D gene. Germline CDR1 reads SGHRS; CDR2 reads YFSETQ. This CDR3 contains 14 residues. The V end lost 3 bases, the J end lost 4 bases, and 10 bases lay between the germline ends. As DNA, the CDR3 is TGCGCCAGCAGCTCGACAACGCATAATGAAAAACTGTTTTTT. Encoded protein: CASSSTTHNEKLFF.

The rearrangement joins TRBV7-2 to TRBJ2-7; 11 positions match TRBD2. V shed 2 bases and J 2 bases; nucleotides not matched to a gene: 11. CDR1 is SGHTA and CDR2 is FQGNSA in the germline V gene. This CDR3 comprises 18 residues. CDR3 region: CASSLRGPSGRRAYEQYF. The DNA for the CDR3 is TGTGCCAGCAGCTTACGCGGGCCTAGCGGGAGGAGAGCCTACGAGCAGTACTTC.

The chain carries TRBV20-1 and TRBJ2-7, with D possibly called TRBD1 or TRBD2 (6 bases each). V lost 0 bases to trimming and J lost 4 bases, with 13 bases between them. The germline V gene has CDR1 DFQATT and CDR2 SNEGSKA (reference sequence). The CDR3 is made up of 14 amino acids. CDR3 amino acids: CSARDRGVGYEQYF. As DNA, the CDR3 is TGCAGTGCTAGAGATAGGGGGGTCGGGTACGAGCAGTACTTC.

The V and J genes are TRBV28 and TRBJ2-2; perhaps TRBD1 as D (6 bases). In germline, CDR1 is MDHEN, CDR2 SYDVKM. V lost 0 bases to trimming and J lost 5 bases, with 13 bases between them. There are 16 residues in the CDR3. The CDR3 nucleotides read TGTGCCAGCAGTTTATGGGGCAGGGGAAGGACCGGGGAGCTGTTTTTT. Encoded protein: CASSLWGRGRTGELFF.

This sequence joins TRBV29-1 and TRBJ2-7; D remains unclear. Deletions cut 4 bases from V and 2 bases from J, with 6 bases between. Per germline, CDR1 SQVTM and CDR2 ANQGSEA. CDR3 size: 11 residues. CDR3 bases: TGCAGCGTTGGGGTGGCCTACGAGCAGTACTTC. Its translation is CSVGVAYEQYF.

The V and J genes are TRBV4-2 and TRBJ2-2; unclear D gene. Looked up from germline, CDR1 is LGHNA and CDR2 is YNFKEQ. V was cut by 3 bases and J by 2 bases, with 10 bases left in between. The CDR3 covers 15 residues. The CDR3 bases are TGTGCCAGCAGCCAGAGCACGCTTAACACCGGGGAGCTGTTTTTT. This encodes CASSQSTLNTGELFF.

This clonotype was seen more than once but under ten times. This chain joins TRBV20-1 and TRBJ2-1; 8 bases fit TRBD1. Per the germline V gene, CDR1 is DFQATT and CDR2 is SNEGSKA (reference sequence). This CDR3 has 14 amino acids. V lost 3 bases to trimming and J lost 7 bases; unmatched junction nucleotides: 8. The CDR3 nucleotides are TGCAGTGCTAGGGGAGGACAGGGCCCTAATGAGCAGTTCTTC. Translating gives CSARGGQGPNEQFF.

The chain uses TRBV10-1 and TRBJ2-7, with a weak D call TRBD2 (5 bases). The CDR3 is made up of 16 amino acids. The germline CDR1 and CDR2 sequences are WNHNN and SYGVQD (reference sequence). V shed 5 bases and J shed 0 bases, with 17 bases lying between them. CDR3 protein: CASSPTGVSSSYEQYF. CDR3 sequence (DNA): TGCGCCAGCAGTCCTACCGGGGTCTCGAGCTCCTACGAGCAGTACTTC.

This chain joins TRBV5-1 and TRBJ1-5; D gene ambiguous. V lost 0 bases, J lost 2 bases, and 9 bases lay in between. Germline assignment: CDR1 SGHRS and CDR2 YFSETQ. The CDR3 spans 15 residues. Here the CDR3 reads CASSLEGYRNQPQHF. The CDR3 region has the DNA TGCGCCAGCAGCTTGGAGGGTTATCGCAATCAGCCCCAGCATTTT.

This chain joins TRBV24-1 and TRBJ2-7; D not certain. Trimming took 3 bases from V and 6 from J, leaving 8 bases between them. CDR3 length: 12 amino acids. CDR1 and CDR2 (germline): KGHDR, SFDVKD. CDR3 nucleotides: TGTGCCACCAGTGATCCCTTTTTCGAGCAGTACTTC. Translated, it gives CATSDPFFEQYF.

This clonotype was detected only a few times. The chain carries TRBV6-5 and TRBJ2-2; D gene uncertain. The V gene's germline CDR1 is MNHEY and CDR2 SVGAGI. The CDR3 runs to 14 residues. Trimming shortened V by 2 bases and J by 3 bases, and 7 bases separated the two germline ends. CDR3 region: CASSYRTYTGELFF. CDR3 coding DNA: TGTGCCAGCAGTTACAGAACTTACACCGGGGAGCTGTTTTTT.

This clonotype was recorded at least ten times. The rearrangement links TRBV24-1 to TRBJ1-5; 8 nucleotides line up with TRBD1. This CDR3 contains 14 residues. Trimming at V came to 3 bases and at J to 5 bases, leaving 2 bases not matched to a gene. CDR1 and CDR2 from the germline V gene are KGHDR and SFDVKD. CDR3 coding DNA: TGTGCCACCAGTGATGGACAGGGTGATCAGCCCCAGCATTTT. Protein product: CATSDGQGDQPQHF.

This clonotype was observed a few times. Since no conserved phenylalanine or tryptophan closes the CDR3, a read error is the likely cause. It is unclear where the CDR3 begins or ends on the DNA, so no DNA is shown, and the CDR3 is as TCRdb lists it. V is TRBV4-3 and J is TRBJ1-6. In germline, CDR1 is LGHNA, CDR2 YSLEER. Ends included, the CDR3 has 18 residues. The CDR3 sequence: CASSQDPTTTGHFGPGID.

The chain carries TRBV5-4 and TRBJ2-1, with a possible D match to TRBD2 (5 bases). Trimming pared 2 bases from V and 6 bases from J, leaving 12 bases between. The CDR3 is 14 residues long. Germline V lookup: CDR1 SGHNT, CDR2 YYREEE (reference sequence). The CDR3 DNA follows: TGTGCCAGCAGCTTTTTATCTAGCTCCAATGAGCAGTTCTTC. Amino acids: CASSFLSSSNEQFF.

Here the CDR3 reads CATSDLISGTLNEQFF. Here the CDR3 DNA reads TGTGCCACCAGTGATTTGATTAGCGGGACCCTCAATGAGCAGTTCTTC. The V call is TRBV24-1, the J call TRBJ2-1, with 8 nucleotides matching TRBD2. CDR3 size: 16 residues. V gave up 0 bases and J gave up 6 bases; unmatched junction bases: 6. Germline CDR1 reads KGHDR; CDR2 reads SFDVKD.

The V and J genes are TRBV7-2 and TRBJ1-3, with D possibly matching TRBD1 (6 bases). The germline V gene encodes CDR1 SGHTA and CDR2 FQGNSA. Trimming pared 2 bases from V and 3 bases from J, leaving 11 bases between. The CDR3 extends over 15 amino acids. CDR3 residues: CASSLYQGLGNTIYF. The CDR3 DNA reads as TGTGCCAGCAGCTTATATCAGGGGCTTGGAAACACCATATATTTT. The full variable domain, completed using reference TRBV7-2 and TRBJ1-3, is GAGVSQSPSNKVTEKGKDVELRCDPISGHTALYWYRQSLGQGLEFLIYFQGNSAPDKSGLPSDRFSAERTGGSVSTLTIQRTQQEDSAVYLCASSLYQGLGNTIYFGEGSWLTVV.

This clonotype was detected ten times or more. This chain uses TRBV20-1 with TRBJ1-1, with D possibly being TRBD1 (5 bases). The CDR3 has 14 amino acids. Trimming took 0 bases from V and 7 from J, leaving 15 bases between them. CDR1 and CDR2 from the germline V gene are DFQATT and SNEGSKA (reference sequence). CDR3 region: CSARDGQGEFEAFF. The DNA for the CDR3 is TGCAGTGCTAGAGACGGCCAGGGTGAGTTTGAAGCTTTCTTT.

This clonotype was seen only a few times. The chain combines TRBV15 with TRBJ1-3; D is perhaps TRBD1 (5 bases). V was cut by 2 bases and J by 5 bases, with 13 bases left in between. The CDR3 loop spans 15 amino acids. Germline loops: CDR1 LNHNV, CDR2 YYDKDF (reference sequence). CDR3 sequence (DNA): TGTGCCACCAGCAGAAGCTTGGACACACGAAACACCATATATTTT. This translates into CATSRSLDTRNTIYF.

This clonotype was found many times. The V gene is TRBV13, the J gene TRBJ2-3; no clear D gene. Deletions cut 2 bases from V and 1 base from J, with 10 bases between. The CDR3 is 15 residues long. Germline CDR1 is PRHDT and CDR2 is FYEKMQ (reference sequence). CDR3 residues: CASSLLEFGTDTQYF. In DNA form, the CDR3 reads TGTGCCAGCAGCTTACTAGAGTTTGGCACAGATACGCAGTATTTT.

The sample holds many counts of this clonotype. The chain employs TRBV5-1 and TRBJ2-3, with 8 bases fitting TRBD2. The CDR3 has 13 residues. CDR1 SGHRS and CDR2 YFSETQ come from the germline V gene. With V trimmed by 0 bases and J by 6 bases, 0 bases remained unmatched. In DNA form, the CDR3 reads TGCGCCAGCAGCTTGGGCGGGAGGGATACGCAGTATTTT. It codes for CASSLGGRDTQYF.

J is TRBJ2-3 and V is TRBV7-8, with D tentatively TRBD2 (7 bases). V lost 1 base and J 5 bases, leaving 13 bases between the germline ends. Per germline, CDR1 SGHVS and CDR2 FQNEAQ. CDR3 length: 15 amino acids. CDR3 nucleotides: TGTGCCAGCAGCTTAGGGCGGGGGCGTCTAGATACGCAGTATTTT. Protein: CASSLGRGRLDTQYF.

CDR3: CASSPGTGDAQYF. The DNA for the CDR3 is TGTGCCAGCAGCCCTGGGACGGGCGATGCCCAGTACTTC. The V and J genes are TRBV7-3 and TRBJ2-5; D may be TRBD1 or TRBD2 (5 bases each). CDR1 is SGHTA, CDR2 FQGTGA, per germline. The CDR3 is 13 amino acids. V was shortened by 5 bases and J by 9 bases, with 16 bases between the two germline ends.